This TCR beta chain was identified during a study of neoadjuvant anti-PD-1 for oral cavity cancer. Study-wide background: Nivolumab at 3 mg/kg was mostly given biweekly, three to four doses, pre-surgery. Around day 43, patients without progression received a fourth nivolumab dose before surgery. The study, taken as a whole, reports: PBMC Gini-index clonality exceeded responders' in non-responders post-nivolumab. TCR analyses covered only three patients per response group.

Comment on this clone: Its target is unknown.

The germline V gene has CDR1 MNHEY and CDR2 SVGAGI. V lost 10 bases and J lost 6, with 16 bases in between. The CDR3 is 13 amino acids. The assay was immunoSEQ multiplex PCR, and TCRdb's table has in-frame clones only and misses some. The table lists under 85,000 clones, 84% of them singletons, with 3.1% in the top ten. The TCR sequence derives from a person between 40 and 80 years old with oral cavity squamous cell carcinoma. Sequencing was performed on PBMCs, taken before nivolumab (anti-PD-1) treatment. The gene calls are TRBV6-5 and TRBJ1-5, with a possible D match to TRBD1 (5 bases). The CDR3 DNA sequence: TGTGCCACCTCACCGGGGCAAGGTCAGCCCCAGCATTTT. Its translation: CATSPGQGQPQHF.